The 30 T cell receptor beta chains below were found in one sample sequenced in a study of tumor-infiltrating lymphocytes in primary liver carcinoma. Co-extraction of both nucleic acids (RNA and DNA) used about 20-34 mg of unsorted bulk tissue. The authors made TCR beta cDNA from around 500 ng total RNA with a constant-region primer. Nested multiplex PCR, run for three rounds with slightly modified ARM-PCR, yielded TCR beta libraries. Use of TRBV1-TRBV30 forward primers with a C-beta reverse primer characterized the first two PCR rounds, which lasted about 10 cycles each. TCRdb independently ran MiXCR on the multiplex PCR reads; one entry per CDR3 protein. This table has tens of thousands of distinct CDR3 sequences, approximately 70% appearing once. The sequencing sample was made of liver tumor tissue from sampling region 1. Subset specified: tumor region T1, superior pole. The receptors shown here come from a man aged 35 to 55 with primary liver carcinoma and hepatitis B virus infection.

Points on this clonotype: Germline is not matched at one junction end, which may reflect a read error. The chain couples TRBV28 to TRBJ2-7; 8 bases match TRBD1. This CDR3 region has 14 residues. Looked up from germline, CDR1 is MDHEN and CDR2 is SYDVKM. Here the CDR3 reads CASTNGAGGYERYF. CDR3 nucleotides: TGTGCCAGCACCAATGGGGCAGGGGGCTACGAGCGGTACTTC.

This clonotype was recorded only once. Possible read error: a much larger clone is one base away. The chain carries TRBV30 and TRBJ2-1; D not certain. The CDR3 is made up of 14 amino acids. Germline CDR1 is GTSNPN and CDR2 is SVGIG (reference sequence). The CDR3 here is CAWSWFGKYNDQFF. The CDR3 DNA follows: TGTGCCTGGAGTTGGTTCGGCAAATACAATGATCAGTTCTTC.

This chain links TRBV4-1 with TRBJ2-7, with 7 bases identical to TRBD1. CDR3 size: 15 residues. Trimming at V came to 6 bases and at J to 7 bases, leaving 15 bases not matched to a gene. Per germline, CDR1 MGHRA and CDR2 YSYEKL. CDR3 sequence (DNA): TGCGCCAGCAGGCCCACAGGGGATGGTTGGGAAGAGCAGTACTTC. Its translation: CASRPTGDGWEEQYF.

Points on this clonotype: One junction end does not reproduce the germline sequence, and a read error may be involved. The V call is TRBV30, the J call TRBJ2-7, with D tentatively TRBD2 (6 bases). Germline-derived CDR1 and CDR2 are GTSNPN and SVGIG (reference sequence). This CDR3 spans 14 amino acids. CDR3 DNA: TGTATCGGGGGACGGGGACGGTCGCCCTACGAGGAGTACTTC. It yields the protein CIGGRGRSPYEEYF.

This clonotype was seen only a few times. This chain uses TRBV6-2 or TRBV6-3 with TRBJ1-4; D gene uncertain. Trimming pared 5 bases from V and 8 bases from J, leaving 15 bases between. Germline V gene lookup returns CDR1 MNHEY and CDR2 SVGEGT. This CDR3 region has 14 residues. CDR3 region: CASSGTEWREKLFF. The DNA for the CDR3 is TGTGCCAGCAGTGGCACAGAGTGGCGAGAAAAACTGTTTTTT.

The chain is built from TRBV4-1 and TRBJ1-5; the match to TRBD1 covers 9 bases. Germline assignment: CDR1 MGHRA and CDR2 YSYEKL. V was pared by 4 bases and J by 4 bases, with 14 bases of the junction left unmatched. The CDR3 spans 18 residues. Here the CDR3 DNA reads TGCGCCAGCAGCCGACTAGGAACAGGGGGCGATGGTAATCAGCCCCAGCATTTT. This gives the protein CASSRLGTGGDGNQPQHF.

In its sample, this clonotype was seen once. In this CDR3 the conserved last residue, phenylalanine or tryptophan, is missing, so a read error is likely. The chain carries TRBV5-5 and TRBJ2-7; tentative D call: TRBD1 (6 bases). Germline CDR1 and CDR2: SGHKS and YYEKEE (reference sequence). This CDR3 contains 14 residues. Trimming cost V 1 base and J 5 bases, with 13 bases left between them. Here the CDR3 reads CASSLRQEANEQYI. The CDR3 nucleotides are TGTGCCAGCAGCTTGAGACAGGAGGCAAACGAGCAGTACATC.

The chain links TRBV20-1 to TRBJ1-1; D not certain. Trimming removed 7 bases from V and 4 bases from J, with 10 bases in between. CDR1 is DFQATT and CDR2 is SNEGSKA in the germline V gene (reference sequence). The CDR3 runs 11 residues. The CDR3 loop is CSVGQFTEAFF. The CDR3 coding sequence is TGCAGTGTGGGTCAGTTCACTGAAGCTTTCTTT.

Turning to this clonotype: One junction end does not reproduce the germline sequence, and a read error may be involved. The J gene is TRBJ2-2, the V gene TRBV11-2; maybe TRBD2 (6 bases). The CDR3 has 14 amino acids. Germline assignment: CDR1 SGHAT and CDR2 FQNNGV. CDR3 in amino acids: CASNTDSDTGEVFF. The CDR3 region has the DNA TGTGCCAGCAACACAGACTCGGACACTGGGGAGGTGTTTTTT.

A single count supports this clonotype. One junction end disagrees with the germline gene, perhaps due to a read error. The gene calls are TRBV6-5 and TRBJ1-2, with 10 bases matching TRBD1. This CDR3 comprises 20 residues. CDR1 and CDR2 from the germline V gene are MNHEY and SVGAGI. DNA for the CDR3: TGTGCCAGCAGCCCCGGGACAGGGGCCTTTAAGGGCACTACTAACTATGGTTACACCTTC. Protein sequence: CASSPGTGAFKGTTNYGYTF.

Notes on this clonotype: No conserved phenylalanine or tryptophan ends this CDR3, so it is likely a read error. V usage is TRBV30 and J usage is TRBJ2-7, with D tentatively TRBD2 (7 bases). The CDR3 sequence is 13 residues long. Trimming cost V 5 bases and J 0 bases, with 11 bases left between them. Germline V lookup: CDR1 GTSNPN, CDR2 SVGIG (reference sequence). For the CDR3, the DNA is TGTGCCTGGGGGGGCGGGAGCTCCTACGAGCAGTACTAC. It is translated as CAWGGGSSYEQYY.

Notes on this clonotype: The junction departs from germline at one end; a sequencing error may be responsible. V gene TRBV4-1 combines with J gene TRBJ1-5; no firm D call. This CDR3 spans 14 amino acids. Germline V gene data show CDR1 as MGHRA and CDR2 as YSYEKL. The CDR3 spells CTSSPSLSNEPQHF. The CDR3 DNA sequence: TGCACCAGCAGCCCATCATTAAGCAATGAGCCCCAGCACTTT.

As to this clonotype: The junction departs from germline at one end; a sequencing error may be responsible. The rearrangement links TRBV20-1 to TRBJ2-3; TRBD2 is a possible D gene (7 bases). Per germline, CDR1 DFQATT and CDR2 SNEGSKA (reference sequence). The CDR3 runs to 15 residues. Here the CDR3 reads CSASAAGANTDMQYF. For the CDR3, the DNA is TGCAGTGCTAGCGCCGCGGGGGCAAACACAGATATGCAGTATTTT.

Comments on this clonotype: Germline and junction disagree at one end, which may indicate a read error. This chain connects TRBV5-5 to TRBJ2-5, with a weak D call TRBD1 (6 bases). The CDR3 loop spans 15 amino acids. Germline CDR1 and CDR2: SGHKS and YYEKEE (reference sequence). CDR3 sequence: CTSRGADWEQETQYF. CDR3 sequence (DNA): TGTACCAGCAGGGGAGCGGACTGGGAACAAGAGACCCAGTACTTC.

Only one count was recorded for this clonotype. The chain recombines TRBV6-1 with TRBJ2-7; a weak D match, TRBD2 (5 bases). Germline V gene data show CDR1 as MNHNS and CDR2 as SASEGT. The CDR3 length is 12 residues. The ends were cut back, 6 bases at V and 3 bases at J, with 9 bases in the middle. Written as DNA, the CDR3 is TGTGCCAGCAGGGAGGTCGTCTACGAGCAGTACTTC. Translating gives CASREVVYEQYF.

About this clonotype itself: The junction shows a germline mismatch at one end, possibly a read error. The chain has TRBV7-3 and TRBJ2-2; 9 bases are a match to TRBD1. The CDR3 loop spans 16 amino acids. CDR1 is SGHTA, CDR2 FQGTGA, per germline. This CDR3 reads CVSSATGGSGTGELFF. The DNA of the CDR3 is TGTGTCAGCAGCGCCACAGGGGGCTCGGGGACCGGGGAGCTGTTTTTT.

Details on this clonotype: One junction end disagrees with the germline gene, perhaps due to a read error. This sequence joins TRBV4-1 and TRBJ1-2; D ambiguous. CDR3 length: 16 residues. In germline, CDR1 is MGHRA, CDR2 YSYEKL. The CDR3 is CASSQELRRPSGGYTF. Here the CDR3 DNA reads TGCGCCAGCAGCCAAGAACTAAGGCGTCCATCAGGAGGCTACACGTTC.

This clonotype was recorded many times. The chain recombines TRBV29-1 with TRBJ2-5; D not resolved. Trimming took off 7 bases at V and 1 base at J, with 10 bases between the two ends. This CDR3 spans 12 amino acids. CDR1 is SQVTM, CDR2 ANQGSEA, per germline. CDR3 sequence reads: CSACRSQETQYF. The CDR3 coding sequence is TGCAGCGCCTGCAGGAGCCAAGAGACCCAGTACTTC.

DNA of the CDR3: TGTGCCAGCGCCATGGCAGGGGATATTGACTATGGCTACACCTTC. Translation gives CASAMAGDIDYGYTF. V usage is TRBV6-1 and J usage is TRBJ1-2, with TRBD1 as a possible D gene (6 bases). The CDR3 covers 15 residues. From germline, CDR1 is MNHNS and CDR2 SASEGT. Trimming removed 8 bases from V and 3 bases from J, with 19 bases in between.

This clonotype was counted many times. The chain has TRBV25-1 and TRBJ2-5; tentatively, D is TRBD2 (6 bases). Germline-derived CDR1 and CDR2 are MGHDK and SYGVNS. The CDR3 runs 15 residues. V lost 4 bases, J lost 2 bases, and 14 bases lay in between. CDR3 amino acids: CASSAAEGSQETQYF. CDR3 sequence (DNA): TGTGCCAGCAGTGCCGCGGAGGGCAGTCAAGAGACCCAGTACTTC.

This sequence joins TRBV19 and TRBJ2-7; TRBD1 matches at 9 bases. Germline assignment: CDR1 LNHDA and CDR2 SQIVND (reference sequence). V gave up 5 bases and J gave up 2 bases; unmatched junction bases: 4. The CDR3 has 14 residues. The CDR3 is CASSRQGDTYEQYF. CDR3 sequence (DNA): TGTGCCAGTAGTCGACAGGGGGATACCTACGAGCAGTACTTC.

Regarding this clonotype: A read error is likely, as this CDR3 ends without the conserved phenylalanine or tryptophan. The limits of the CDR3 on the DNA are not certain, so only TCRdb's listed CDR3 is given. The chain carries TRBV28 and TRBJ2-1. From its first to its last residue, the CDR3 has 16 amino acids. Germline CDR1 and CDR2: MDHEN and SYDVKM. This CDR3 reads CDSSLVGFRAFGRKFI.

There are many counts of this clonotype. V is TRBV6-5 and J is TRBJ2-7; D may be TRBD2 (5 bases). From germline, CDR1 is MNHEY and CDR2 SVGAGI. Trimming shortened V by 4 bases and J by 2 bases, and 24 bases separated the two germline ends. The CDR3 consists of 18 residues. CDR3 region: CASSFSYWRANIPYEQYF. In DNA form, the CDR3 reads TGTGCCAGCAGTTTCTCGTACTGGCGGGCGAATATCCCCTACGAGCAGTACTTC.

About this clonotype itself: Germline is not matched at one junction end, which may reflect a read error. The chain links TRBV2 to TRBJ2-5; a weak D match, TRBD1 (7 bases). CDR3 size: 14 residues. Per the germline V gene, CDR1 is SNHLY and CDR2 is FYNNEI. The CDR3 is CASSEDRVRGTQYF. CDR3 nucleotide sequence: TGTGCCAGCAGCGAAGACAGGGTGCGGGGGACCCAGTACTTC.

The rearrangement uses TRBV28 and TRBJ1-2, with TRBD1 matching 9 bases. This CDR3 has 17 amino acids. Germline values: CDR1 MDHEN, CDR2 SYDVKM. V was pared by 7 bases and J by 4 bases, with 16 bases of the junction left unmatched. The CDR3 DNA reads TGTGCCAGCACCCCCACGGTCCTGAGACAGGGGGGCTATGGCTACACCTTC. Translation: CASTPTVLRQGGYGYTF.

On this clonotype itself: A read error may account for a junction end that differs from germline. The chain joins TRBV14 to TRBJ1-2, with D uncertain. This CDR3 spans 14 amino acids. The germline V gene has CDR1 SGHDN and CDR2 FVKESK. This CDR3 reads CASSQVGCDYGYTF. CDR3 bases: TGTGCCAGCAGCCAAGTCGGGTGTGACTATGGCTACACCTTT.

A word on this clonotype: A much bigger clone sits one base away, suggesting this may be a read error. The V call is TRBV5-6, the J call TRBJ2-7; no definite D call. CDR1 is SGHDT and CDR2 is YYEEEE in the germline V gene. This CDR3 is built from 13 residues. V shed 4 bases and J shed 3 bases, with 11 bases lying between them. The CDR3 loop reads CASSRIDVYEQYF. DNA of the CDR3: TGTGCCAGCAGCCGTATCGATGTCTACGAGCAGTACTTC.

By frequency in the sample, this clonotype is medium-sized. V is TRBV11-2 and J is TRBJ2-5, with TRBD1 identical over 7 bases. This CDR3 is 15 amino acids long. V lost 2 bases, J lost 5 bases, and 8 bases stayed unmatched. Germline V gene data show CDR1 as SGHAT and CDR2 as FQNNGV. CDR3 sequence (DNA): TGTGCCAGCAGCTTATTTCAGGGGGTATCGGAGACCCAGTACTTC. Its protein product is CASSLFQGVSETQYF.

About this clonotype itself: At one boundary the junction diverges from the germline segment, which might be a read error. DNA for the CDR3: TGCGCCAACAGTGATGGGGGATTAGCGGAGGAGGACGATACGCAGTATTTT. This sequence encodes CANSDGGLAEEDDTQYF. The V and J genes are TRBV10-1 and TRBJ2-3; perhaps TRBD2 as D (6 bases). The CDR3 is made up of 17 amino acids. Germline loops: CDR1 WNHNN, CDR2 SYGVQD (reference sequence).

The rearrangement links TRBV29-1 to TRBJ2-7, with D perhaps TRBD2 (5 bases). The CDR3 is 14 amino acids. CDR1 and CDR2 (germline): SQVTM, ANQGSEA. DNA of the CDR3: TGCAGTGCACGAGAAGGGAGCAAGGCCTACGAGCAGTACTTC. Translated: CSAREGSKAYEQYF.